This T cell receptor (beta chain) is drawn from a study of blood T cell repertoires in COVID-19. Study context: From T cells, B-cell-depleted T cells, or PBMCs came the material, which was cDNA or gDNA.

TCRdb's copy holds only in-frame clones and misses some; the assay was immunoSEQ multiplex PCR. The sample includes around 240,000 clones, 82% of them seen just once. This clonotype was obtained from a woman older than 75 with acute or convalescent COVID-19. Sequencing used peripheral blood.

CDR3 region: CASHPRTGEETQYF. CDR3 nucleotide sequence: TGTGCCAGCCATCCTCGTACGGGGGAAGAGACCCAGTACTTC. V is TRBV5-5 and J is TRBJ2-5; possibly TRBD2 for D (6 bases). Germline assignment: CDR1 SGHKS and CDR2 YYEKEE (reference sequence). CDR3 length: 14 amino acids. V was cut by 7 bases and J by 3 bases, with 16 bases left in between. Full variable domain (missing parts from reference TRBV5-5 and TRBJ2-5): DAGVTQSPTHLIKTRGQQVTLRCSPISGHKSVSWYQQVLGQGPQFIFQYYEKEERGRGNFPDRFSARQFPNYSSELNVNALLLGDSALYLCASHPRTGEETQYFGPGTRLLVL.